This TCR beta chain came from a study of blood T cell repertoires in COVID-19. Study at large: Sites in the United States, Italy and Spain provided acute and convalescent COVID-19 samples.

Assay used: immunoSEQ multiplex PCR; TCRdb lists only in-frame clones, some missing. The sample carries about 50,000 clones, about nine tenths recorded once. V lost 0 bases and J 8 bases, leaving 16 bases between the germline ends. In germline, CDR1 is MNHNS, CDR2 SASEGT. CDR3 length: 15 amino acids. This TCR was recovered from a man aged 40-50 years with acute or convalescent COVID-19. This chain joins TRBV6-1 and TRBJ1-2, with D uncertain. The source material was peripheral blood. As DNA, the CDR3 is TGTGCCAGCAGTGAAGCACGCGGCGGGTCGGAAGGCTACACCTTC. Translating gives CASSEARGGSEGYTF.